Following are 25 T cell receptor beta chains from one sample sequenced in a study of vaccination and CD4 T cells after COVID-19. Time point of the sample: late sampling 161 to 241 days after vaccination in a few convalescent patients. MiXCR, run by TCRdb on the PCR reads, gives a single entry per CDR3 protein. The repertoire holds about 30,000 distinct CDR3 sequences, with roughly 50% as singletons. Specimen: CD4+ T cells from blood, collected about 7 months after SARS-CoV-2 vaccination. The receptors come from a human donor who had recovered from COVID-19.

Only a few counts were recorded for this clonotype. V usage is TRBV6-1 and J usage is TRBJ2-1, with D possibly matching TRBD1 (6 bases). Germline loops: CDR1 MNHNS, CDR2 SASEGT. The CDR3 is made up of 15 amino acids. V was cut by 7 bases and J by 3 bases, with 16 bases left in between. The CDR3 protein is CASKETQGNYNEQFF. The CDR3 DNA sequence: TGTGCCAGCAAGGAAACGCAGGGGAACTACAATGAGCAGTTCTTC.

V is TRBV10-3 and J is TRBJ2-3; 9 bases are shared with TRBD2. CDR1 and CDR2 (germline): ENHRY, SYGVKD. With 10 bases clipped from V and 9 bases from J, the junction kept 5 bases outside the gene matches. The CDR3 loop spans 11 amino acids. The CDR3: CASSTSGTQYF. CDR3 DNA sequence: TGTGCCAGCTCCACTAGCGGGACGCAGTATTTT.

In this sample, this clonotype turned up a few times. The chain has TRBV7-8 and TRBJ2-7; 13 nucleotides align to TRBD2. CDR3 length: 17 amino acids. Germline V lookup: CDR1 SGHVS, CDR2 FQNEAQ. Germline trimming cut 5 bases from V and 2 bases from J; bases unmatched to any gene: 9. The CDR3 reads CASSPRTSGRGAYEQYF. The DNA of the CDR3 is TGTGCCAGCAGCCCAAGGACTAGCGGGAGAGGGGCCTACGAGCAGTACTTC.

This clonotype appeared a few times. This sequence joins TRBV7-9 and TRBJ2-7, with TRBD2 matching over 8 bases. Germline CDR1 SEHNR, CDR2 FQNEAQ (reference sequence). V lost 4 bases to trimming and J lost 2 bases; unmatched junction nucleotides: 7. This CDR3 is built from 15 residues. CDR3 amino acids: CASSSSGSGTYEQYF. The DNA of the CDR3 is TGTGCCAGCAGCTCAAGCGGGAGTGGGACCTACGAGCAGTACTTC.

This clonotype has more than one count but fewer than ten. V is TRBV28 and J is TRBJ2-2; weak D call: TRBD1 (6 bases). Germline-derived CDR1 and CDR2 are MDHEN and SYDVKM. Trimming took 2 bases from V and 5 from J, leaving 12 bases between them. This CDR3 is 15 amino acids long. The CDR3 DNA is TGTGCCAGCAGTTTACAAGGACAGCCTACCGGGGAGCTGTTTTTT. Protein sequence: CASSLQGQPTGELFF.

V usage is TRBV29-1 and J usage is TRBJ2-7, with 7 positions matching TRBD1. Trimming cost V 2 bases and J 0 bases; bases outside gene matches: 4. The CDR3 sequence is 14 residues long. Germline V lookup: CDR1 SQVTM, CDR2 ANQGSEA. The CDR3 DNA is TGCAGCGTTGAATTAGGGACAGTCTCCTACGAGCAGTACTTC. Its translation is CSVELGTVSYEQYF.

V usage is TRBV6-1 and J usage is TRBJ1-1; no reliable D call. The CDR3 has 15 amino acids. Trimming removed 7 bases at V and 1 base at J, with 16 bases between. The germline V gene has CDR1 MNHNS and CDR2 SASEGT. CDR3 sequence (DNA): TGTGCCAGCATCCCTTACTCTCAGGCGAACACTGAAGCTTTCTTT. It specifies CASIPYSQANTEAFF.

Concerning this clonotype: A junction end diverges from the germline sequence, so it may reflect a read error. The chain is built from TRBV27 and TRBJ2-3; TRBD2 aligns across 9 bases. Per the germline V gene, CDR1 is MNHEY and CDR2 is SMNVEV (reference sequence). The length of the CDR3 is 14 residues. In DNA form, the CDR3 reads TGTGCCAGCAGTTTGGGGACTAGCAAAGATACGCAGTATTTT. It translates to CASSLGTSKDTQYF.

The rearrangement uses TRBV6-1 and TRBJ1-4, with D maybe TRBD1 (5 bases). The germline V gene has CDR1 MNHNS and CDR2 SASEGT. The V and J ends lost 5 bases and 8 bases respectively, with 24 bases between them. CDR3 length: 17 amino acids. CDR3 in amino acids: CASSPRTTMVWGEKLFF. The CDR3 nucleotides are TGTGCCAGCAGTCCGCGAACGACCATGGTTTGGGGGGAAAAACTGTTTTTT.

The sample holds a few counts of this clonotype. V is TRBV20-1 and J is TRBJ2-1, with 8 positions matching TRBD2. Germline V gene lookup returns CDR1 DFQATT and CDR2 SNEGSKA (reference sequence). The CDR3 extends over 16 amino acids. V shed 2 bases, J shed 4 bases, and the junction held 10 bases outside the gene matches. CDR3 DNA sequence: TGCAGTGCTAGATTTCCCGGGACTAGGGGTTACAATGAGCAGTTCTTC. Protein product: CSARFPGTRGYNEQFF.

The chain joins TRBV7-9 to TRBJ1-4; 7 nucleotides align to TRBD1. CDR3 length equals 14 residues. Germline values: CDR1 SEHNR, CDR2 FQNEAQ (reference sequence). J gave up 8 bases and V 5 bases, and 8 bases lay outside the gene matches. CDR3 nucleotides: TGTGCCAGCAGCAACAGGGGTATAGGGGAAAAACTGTTTTTT. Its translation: CASSNRGIGEKLFF. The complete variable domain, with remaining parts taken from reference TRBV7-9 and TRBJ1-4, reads DTGVSQNPRHKITKRGQNVTFRCDPISEHNRLYWYRQTLGQGPEFLTYFQNEAQLEKSRLLSDRFSAERPKGSFSTLEIQRTEQGDSAMYLCASSNRGIGEKLFFGSGTQLSVL.

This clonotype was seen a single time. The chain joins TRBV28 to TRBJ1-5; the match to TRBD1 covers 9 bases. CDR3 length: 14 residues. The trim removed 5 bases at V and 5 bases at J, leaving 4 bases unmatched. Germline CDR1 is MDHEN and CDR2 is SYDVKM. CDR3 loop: CASSPDRGYQPQHF. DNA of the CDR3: TGTGCCAGCAGTCCGGACAGGGGTTATCAGCCCCAGCATTTT.

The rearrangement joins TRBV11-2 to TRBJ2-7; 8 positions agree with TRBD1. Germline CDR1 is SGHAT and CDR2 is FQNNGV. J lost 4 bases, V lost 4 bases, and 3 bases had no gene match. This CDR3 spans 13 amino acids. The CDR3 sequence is CASSWGTGYEQYF. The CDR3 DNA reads TGTGCCAGCAGCTGGGGGACAGGTTACGAGCAGTACTTC.

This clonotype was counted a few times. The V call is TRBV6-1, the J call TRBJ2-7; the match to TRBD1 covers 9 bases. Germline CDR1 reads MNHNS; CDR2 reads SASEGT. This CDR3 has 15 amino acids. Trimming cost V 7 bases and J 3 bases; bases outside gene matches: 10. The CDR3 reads CASKLLGTGNYEQYF. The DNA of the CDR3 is TGTGCCAGCAAATTACTAGGGACAGGGAACTACGAGCAGTACTTC.

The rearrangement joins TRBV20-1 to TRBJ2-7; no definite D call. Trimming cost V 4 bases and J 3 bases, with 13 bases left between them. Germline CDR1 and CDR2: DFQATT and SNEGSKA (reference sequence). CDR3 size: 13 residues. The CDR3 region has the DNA TGCAGTGCTACAACGGCGAATTACTACGAGCAGTACTTC. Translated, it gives CSATTANYYEQYF.

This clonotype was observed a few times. The CDR3 region has the DNA TGTGCCAGCAGTTTCCCTAACCTAGCGGGTGGTACCTACGAGCAGTACTTC. This codes for CASSFPNLAGGTYEQYF. The genes are TRBV28 and TRBJ2-7, with 8 nucleotides matching TRBD2. This CDR3 spans 17 amino acids. The V segment lost 3 bases and the J segment 2 bases; nucleotides outside the gene matches: 12. The germline V gene encodes CDR1 MDHEN and CDR2 SYDVKM.

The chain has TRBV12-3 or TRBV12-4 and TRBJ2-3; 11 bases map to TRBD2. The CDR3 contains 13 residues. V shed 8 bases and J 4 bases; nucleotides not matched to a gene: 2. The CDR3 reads CASGTSGADTQYF. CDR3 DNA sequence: TGTGCCAGCGGGACTAGCGGTGCAGATACGCAGTATTTT.

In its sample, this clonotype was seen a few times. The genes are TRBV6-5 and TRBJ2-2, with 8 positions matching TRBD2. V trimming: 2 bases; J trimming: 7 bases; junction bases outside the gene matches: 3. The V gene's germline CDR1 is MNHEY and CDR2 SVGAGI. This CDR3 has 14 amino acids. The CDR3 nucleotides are TGTGCCAGCAGTTACAGCGGGAGTGGCGGGGAGCTGTTTTTT. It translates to CASSYSGSGGELFF.

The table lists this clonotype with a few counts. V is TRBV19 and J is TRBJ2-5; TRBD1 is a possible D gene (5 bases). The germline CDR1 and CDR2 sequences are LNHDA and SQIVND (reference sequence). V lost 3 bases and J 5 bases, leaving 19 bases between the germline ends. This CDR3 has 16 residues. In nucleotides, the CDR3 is TGTGCCAGTAGTATCCCCCTGCCGTGGGGCGACGAGACCCAGTACTTC. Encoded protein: CASSIPLPWGDETQYF.

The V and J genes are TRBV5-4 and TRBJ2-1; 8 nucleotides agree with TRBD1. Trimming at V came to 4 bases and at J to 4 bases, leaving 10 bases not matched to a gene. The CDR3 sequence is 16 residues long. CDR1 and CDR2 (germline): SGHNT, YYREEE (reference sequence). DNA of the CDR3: TGTGCCAGCAGCGGCACCGGGACAGGAGTTTACAATGAGCAGTTCTTC. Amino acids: CASSGTGTGVYNEQFF.

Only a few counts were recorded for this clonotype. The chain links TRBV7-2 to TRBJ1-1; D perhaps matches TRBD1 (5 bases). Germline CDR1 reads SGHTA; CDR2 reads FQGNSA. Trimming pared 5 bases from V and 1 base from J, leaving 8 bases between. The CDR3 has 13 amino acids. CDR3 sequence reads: CASSRDPNTEAFF. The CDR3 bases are TGTGCCAGCAGCAGGGACCCGAACACTGAAGCTTTCTTT.

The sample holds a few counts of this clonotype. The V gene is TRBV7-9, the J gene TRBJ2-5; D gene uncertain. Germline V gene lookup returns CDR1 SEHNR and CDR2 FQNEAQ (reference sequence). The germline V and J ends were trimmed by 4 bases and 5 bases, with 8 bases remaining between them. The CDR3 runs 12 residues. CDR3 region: CASSWARETQYF. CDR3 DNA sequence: TGTGCCAGCAGCTGGGCTAGGGAGACCCAGTACTTC.

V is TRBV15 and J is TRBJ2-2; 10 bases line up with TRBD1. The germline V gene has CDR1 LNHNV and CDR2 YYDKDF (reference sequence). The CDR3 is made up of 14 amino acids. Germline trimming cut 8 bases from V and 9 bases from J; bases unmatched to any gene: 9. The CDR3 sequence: CATSGTGEARELFF. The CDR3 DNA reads TGTGCCACCTCCGGGACAGGGGAGGCAAGGGAGCTGTTTTTT.

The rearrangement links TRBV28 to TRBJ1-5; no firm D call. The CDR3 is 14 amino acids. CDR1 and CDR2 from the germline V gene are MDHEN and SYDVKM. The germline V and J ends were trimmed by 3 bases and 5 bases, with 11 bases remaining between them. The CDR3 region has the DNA TGTGCCAGCAGTTTTGTTCAGAGGTATCAGCCCCAGCATTTT. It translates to CASSFVQRYQPQHF.

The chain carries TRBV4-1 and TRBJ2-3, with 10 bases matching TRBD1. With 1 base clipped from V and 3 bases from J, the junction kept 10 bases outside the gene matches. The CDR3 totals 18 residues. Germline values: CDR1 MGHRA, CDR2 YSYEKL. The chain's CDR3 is CASSQVGTGEVSTDTQYF. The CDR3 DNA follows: TGCGCCAGCAGCCAAGTCGGGACAGGGGAGGTTTCTACAGATACGCAGTATTTT.